This T cell receptor beta chain was identified during a study of T cell responses to AZD1222 COVID-19 vaccine. CDR1 and CDR2 from the germline V gene are MNHEY and SVGEGT. V was trimmed by 4 bases and J by 1 base, leaving 8 bases between them. The CDR3 is made up of 14 amino acids. The sample holds one count of this clone. TCRdb's table, derived via immunoSEQ multiplex PCR, lists solely in-frame clones and lacks some. The repertoire holds just over 80,000 clones, over 80% seen once, with 5% to 6% in the top ten. The sample consisted of peripheral blood, taken on day 0 of AZD1222 vaccination. The chain links TRBV6-2 or TRBV6-3 to TRBJ1-5; no reliable D call. This sequence was found in an adult in good health. The CDR3 nucleotides read TGTGCCAGCAGTTTTGGTGGAAGCAATCAGCCCCAGCATTTT. Protein: CASSFGGSNQPQHF.